This entry lists 2 T cell receptor beta chains sequenced from one sample in a study of early T cells in non-severe SARS-CoV-2 infection. TCRdb reanalysed the 5' RACE reads using MiXCR and keeps one entry per CDR3 protein. The repertoire consists of 20,000 to 25,000 distinct CDR3 sequences, with roughly 5% occurring once and the leading ten covering about 7%. The sequencing sample was made of whole blood. The source of these receptors is an adult who was a healthcare worker with PCR-confirmed SARS-CoV-2 infection or an uninfected control (not recorded which).

At least ten counts were recorded for this clonotype. The chain joins TRBV18 to TRBJ2-1; a weak D match, TRBD2 (6 bases). In germline, CDR1 is KGHSH, CDR2 LQKENI. V lost 3 bases, J lost 0 bases, and 12 bases lay in between. The CDR3 has 16 amino acids. Here the CDR3 reads CASSPYVADSYNEQFF. The CDR3 DNA reads as TGTGCCAGCTCACCGTATGTAGCGGACTCCTACAATGAGCAGTTCTTC.

This clonotype was counted ten times or more. V usage is TRBV2 and J usage is TRBJ2-2; D is possibly TRBD2 (5 bases). Germline values: CDR1 SNHLY, CDR2 FYNNEI. The ends were cut back, 11 bases at V and 2 bases at J, with 15 bases in the middle. The CDR3 totals 14 residues. The CDR3: CARRRLANTGELFF. The DNA for the CDR3 is TGTGCCCGCCGCCGGCTAGCCAACACCGGGGAGCTGTTTTTT.